This T cell receptor (beta chain) came from a study of OX40 agonist ivuxolimab in advanced cancers. Study-level background: Averaging 60 years in age, with a range of roughly 20 to 79, the cohort was approximately 83% male. Past anti-PD-1, anti-PD-L1 or anti-CTLA-4 therapy was accepted, and approximately 40% had received some. Whole-study findings and limits: On average, CD8+ T cells showed a greater number of expanded clones than CD4+. CD4+ and CD8+ blood T cells expanded clonally by week 6 at 0.1 to 3.0 mg/kg.

The method was immunoSEQ multiplex PCR; TCRdb's version includes in-frame clones alone and lacks a portion of them. The sample consists of tens of thousands of clones, about nine tenths of them appearing once. Worth noting for this clone: As yet, its antigen is unknown.

The sequencing used CD4+ or CD8+ T cells sorted from blood, collected in a trial of the OX40 agonist ivuxolimab. The source of this sequence is an adult with an advanced solid tumor such as melanoma, head and neck, liver or kidney cancer.

The CDR3 spells CASASSTNQPQHF. CDR3 nucleotides: TGTGCCAGCGCTTCCAGTACTAATCAGCCCCAGCATTTT. The chain carries TRBV6-1 and TRBJ1-5; no reliable D call. Germline CDR1 reads MNHNS; CDR2 reads SASEGT. V gave up 8 bases and J gave up 4 bases, with 12 bases separating them. CDR3 length: 13 residues.